This T cell receptor beta chain was identified during a study of cytomegalovirus exposure and HLA in healthy donors. Study conclusions and caveats: For cytomegalovirus status, the classifier reportedly gave diagnoses with high specificity and sensitivity.

With respect to this clone: Its antigen is currently unknown.

The donors were members of the validation cohort, which comprised approximately 120 subjects and was separate from the first cohort of roughly 700 subjects. Profiled with immunoSEQ multiplex PCR; TCRdb holds only in-frame clones, not every one. The table includes some 69,000 clones, 85% to 95% detected once. This CDR3 contains 17 residues. In germline, CDR1 is MNHEY, CDR2 SMNVEV (reference sequence). V was cut by 1 base and J by 1 base, with 15 bases left in between. The V call is TRBV27, the J call TRBJ2-3; tentatively, D is TRBD1 (6 bases). The clonotype comes from a man between 18 and 35 years old in good health and CMV-seropositive. Sequences were obtained from PBMCs. The CDR3 DNA sequence: TGTGCCAGCAGTTTATTGACAGGAGCCGGGGGCACAGATACGCAGTATTTT. Amino acid sequence: CASSLLTGAGGTDTQYF.